The rows below give T cell receptor beta chains drawn from one sample of a study of post-analysis software for immune sequencing data. Using its own MiXCR run on the PCR reads, TCRdb lists one record per CDR3 protein. This sample carries hundreds of thousands of distinct CDR3 sequences, 30% of them seen once, and the ten largest clones take roughly 0.54%. The source material was blood. The receptor set was obtained from a girl between 10 and 17 years old with multiple sclerosis. Each CDR3 is given with its conserved first and last residue. Fields, in order: J gene, clone size, D gene, V gene, CDR3 DNA, CDR3 protein. D genes are given only for firm matches. The size field is filled for only some rows; it gives once, few, many or a size class.

j_gene: TRBJ2-1
abundance: few
d_gene: TRBD2
v_gene: TRBV5-6
CDR3nt: TGTGCCAGCAGCCCGGCGGGACTAGCGGACAATGAGCAGTTCTTC
CDR3aa: CASSPAGLADNEQFF

j_gene: TRBJ1-1
abundance: few
d_gene: .
v_gene: TRBV6-6
CDR3nt: TGTGCCAGCACCCAGGAGGGGCGCGTTATGGCTTTCTTT
CDR3aa: CASTQEGRVMAFF

j_gene: TRBJ2-3
abundance: .
d_gene: TRBD2
v_gene: TRBV20-1
CDR3nt: TGCAGTGCACTACTACGAACTAGCGCCACAGATACGCAGTATTTT
CDR3aa: CSALLRTSATDTQYF

j_gene: TRBJ2-3
abundance: .
d_gene: TRBD2
v_gene: TRBV7-2
CDR3nt: TGTGCCAGCAGCTTCACTATCCAAACTAGCGAGAGAAGGACGCAGTATTTT
CDR3aa: CASSFTIQTSERRTQYF

j_gene: TRBJ1-2
abundance: few
d_gene: .
v_gene: TRBV5-6
CDR3nt: TGTGCCAGCAGCACGGGACGGAGCTACACCTTC
CDR3aa: CASSTGRSYTF

j_gene: TRBJ2-6
abundance: few
d_gene: .
v_gene: TRBV4-3
CDR3nt: TGCGCCAGCAGCCAAGATACTAGACCCTCTGGGGCCAACGTCCTGACTTTC
CDR3aa: CASSQDTRPSGANVLTF

j_gene: TRBJ2-1
abundance: few
d_gene: TRBD1
v_gene: TRBV6-6
CDR3nt: TGTGCCAGCAGTTCACCCGGGACAGGGAAAAATGAGCAGTTCTTC
CDR3aa: CASSSPGTGKNEQFF

j_gene: TRBJ2-7
abundance: .
d_gene: .
v_gene: TRBV5-1
CDR3nt: TGCGCCAGCAGCCCCACCAGGACAGCCACACACCACGAGCAGTACTTC
CDR3aa: CASSPTRTATHHEQYF

j_gene: TRBJ2-7
abundance: once
d_gene: .
v_gene: TRBV10-3
CDR3nt: TGTGCCGCACTGCGGGACACAGGCTACGAGCAGTACTTC
CDR3aa: CAALRDTGYEQYF

j_gene: TRBJ1-2
abundance: .
d_gene: .
v_gene: TRBV5-1
CDR3nt: TGCGCCAGCAGCTTGGAAAGGCAGGCTGGCTACACCTTC
CDR3aa: CASSLERQAGYTF

j_gene: TRBJ1-1
abundance: .
d_gene: .
v_gene: TRBV28
CDR3nt: TGTGCCACCGATGAAGCTTTCTTT
CDR3aa: CATDEAFF

j_gene: TRBJ1-1
abundance: .
d_gene: .
v_gene: TRBV6-5
CDR3nt: TGTGCCAGCAGTTACGGGGTAGCCCGATCTGAAGCTTTCTTT
CDR3aa: CASSYGVARSEAFF

j_gene: TRBJ2-7
abundance: .
d_gene: .
v_gene: TRBV29-1
CDR3nt: TGCAGCGTTGTATTTGGTATCAGCTACGAGCAGTACTTC
CDR3aa: CSVVFGISYEQYF

j_gene: TRBJ2-2
abundance: .
d_gene: .
v_gene: TRBV3-1
CDR3nt: TGTGCCAGCAGCCAAGTTTGGGGGCCGAACACCGGGGAGCTGTTTTTT
CDR3aa: CASSQVWGPNTGELFF

j_gene: TRBJ1-4
abundance: .
d_gene: TRBD1
v_gene: TRBV29-1
CDR3nt: TGCAGCGTGGGCCTAACAGGGGGGAATGAAAAACTGTTTTTT
CDR3aa: CSVGLTGGNEKLFF

j_gene: TRBJ1-5
abundance: .
d_gene: .
v_gene: TRBV20-1
CDR3nt: TGCAGTGCTAGATCCGGGACCGATAATCAGCCCCAGCATTTT
CDR3aa: CSARSGTDNQPQHF

j_gene: TRBJ2-3
abundance: .
d_gene: .
v_gene: TRBV20-1
CDR3nt: TGCAGTGCTAGCGGCTCCGGGGGCACAGATACGCAGTATTTT
CDR3aa: CSASGSGGTDTQYF

j_gene: TRBJ1-2
abundance: few
d_gene: TRBD1
v_gene: TRBV7-2
CDR3nt: TGTGCCAGCAGCCGCGGCCCGACAGGGGAGAATGGCTACACCTTC
CDR3aa: CASSRGPTGENGYTF

j_gene: TRBJ2-7
abundance: few
d_gene: .
v_gene: TRBV5-1
CDR3nt: TGCGCCAGCAGCTTGGGACAGGCACACACCTACGAGCAGTACTTC
CDR3aa: CASSLGQAHTYEQYF

j_gene: TRBJ2-3
abundance: .
d_gene: .
v_gene: TRBV6-5
CDR3nt: TGTGCCAGCAGTTACGCCGACGGCACAGATACGCAGTATTTT
CDR3aa: CASSYADGTDTQYF

j_gene: TRBJ2-6
abundance: many
d_gene: .
v_gene: TRBV12-3/TRBV12-4
CDR3nt: TGTGCCAGCACTACATATTCATCTGGGGCCAACGTCCTGACTTTC
CDR3aa: CASTTYSSGANVLTF

j_gene: TRBJ2-5
abundance: .
d_gene: .
v_gene: TRBV29-1
CDR3nt: TGCAGCGTTGTCGGGACAAGGCAAACCCAAGAGACCCAGTACTTC
CDR3aa: CSVVGTRQTQETQYF

j_gene: TRBJ2-3
abundance: many
d_gene: TRBD2
v_gene: TRBV5-6
CDR3nt: TGTGCCAGCAGCTTAGGGCTAGCGGGAGTTACAGATACGCAGTATTTT
CDR3aa: CASSLGLAGVTDTQYF

j_gene: TRBJ1-5
abundance: .
d_gene: .
v_gene: TRBV20-1
CDR3nt: TGCGGTGCTAGAGGGGACCCAGGAAAGCCCCAGCATTTT
CDR3aa: CGARGDPGKPQHF

j_gene: TRBJ2-3
abundance: .
d_gene: TRBD2
v_gene: TRBV6-5
CDR3nt: TGTGCCAGCAGTTACGCAGCGGGAGGGCCTGGAGATACGCAGTATTTT
CDR3aa: CASSYAAGGPGDTQYF

j_gene: TRBJ2-1
abundance: once
d_gene: TRBD2
v_gene: TRBV11-2
CDR3nt: TGTGCCAGCAGCCCACACCTAGCGGGGAGCTACAATGAGCAGTTCTTC
CDR3aa: CASSPHLAGSYNEQFF

j_gene: TRBJ2-7
abundance: .
d_gene: TRBD2
v_gene: TRBV7-2
CDR3nt: TGTGCCAGCAGCCCACTAGGGAGGGGCAGTCCTGCCTACGAGCAGTACTTC
CDR3aa: CASSPLGRGSPAYEQYF